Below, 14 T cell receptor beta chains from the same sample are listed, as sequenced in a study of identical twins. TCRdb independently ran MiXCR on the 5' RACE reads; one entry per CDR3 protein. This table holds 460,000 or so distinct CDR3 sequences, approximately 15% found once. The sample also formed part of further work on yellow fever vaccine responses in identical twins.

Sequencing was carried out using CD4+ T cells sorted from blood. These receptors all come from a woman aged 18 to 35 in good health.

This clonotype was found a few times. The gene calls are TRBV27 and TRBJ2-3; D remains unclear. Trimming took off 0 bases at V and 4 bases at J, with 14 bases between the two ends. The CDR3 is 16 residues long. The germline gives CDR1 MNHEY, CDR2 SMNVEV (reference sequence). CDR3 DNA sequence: TGTGCCAGCAGTTTATCCCCATCGACCTCTCCAGATACGCAGTATTTT. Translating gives CASSLSPSTSPDTQYF.

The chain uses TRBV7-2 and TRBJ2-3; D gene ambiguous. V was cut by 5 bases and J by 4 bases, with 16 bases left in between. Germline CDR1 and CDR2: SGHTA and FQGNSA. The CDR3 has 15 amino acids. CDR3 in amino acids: CASSRVPRSADTQYF. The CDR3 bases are TGTGCCAGCAGCCGCGTCCCTAGGAGCGCAGATACGCAGTATTTT.

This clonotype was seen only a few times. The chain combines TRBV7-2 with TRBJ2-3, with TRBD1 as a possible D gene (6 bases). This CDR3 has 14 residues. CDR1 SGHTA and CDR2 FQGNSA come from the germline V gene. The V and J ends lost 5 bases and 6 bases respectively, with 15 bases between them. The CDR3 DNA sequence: TGTGCCAGCAGCGTAAACAGGGTAGAGGATACGCAGTATTTT. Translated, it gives CASSVNRVEDTQYF.

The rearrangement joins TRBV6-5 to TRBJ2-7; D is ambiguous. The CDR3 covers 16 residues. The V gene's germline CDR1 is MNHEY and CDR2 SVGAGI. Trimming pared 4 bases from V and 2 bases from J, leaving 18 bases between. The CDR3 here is CASSSPGAPRAYEQYF. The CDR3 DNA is TGTGCCAGCAGTTCCCCCGGCGCACCAAGGGCCTACGAGCAGTACTTC.

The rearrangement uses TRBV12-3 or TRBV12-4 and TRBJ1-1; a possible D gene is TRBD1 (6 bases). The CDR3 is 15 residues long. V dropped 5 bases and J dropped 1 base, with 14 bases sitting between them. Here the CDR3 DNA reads TGTGCCAGCAGTCCCGCATCGACAGGGAACACTGAAGCTTTCTTT. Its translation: CASSPASTGNTEAFF.

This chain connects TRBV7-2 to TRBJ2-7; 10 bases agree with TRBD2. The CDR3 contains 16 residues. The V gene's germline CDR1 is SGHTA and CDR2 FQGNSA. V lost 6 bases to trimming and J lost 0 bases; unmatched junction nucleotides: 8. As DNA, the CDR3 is TGTGCCAGCAGTTGGACTAGCGGACTAAGCTCCTACGAGCAGTACTTC. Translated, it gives CASSWTSGLSSYEQYF.

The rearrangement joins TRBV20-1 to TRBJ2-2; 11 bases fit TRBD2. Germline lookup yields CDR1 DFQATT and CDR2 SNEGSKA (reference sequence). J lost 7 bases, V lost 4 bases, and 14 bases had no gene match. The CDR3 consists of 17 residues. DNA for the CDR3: TGCAGTGCTAACGGGATAACTAGCGGGAGATTGAACGGGGAGCTGTTTTTT. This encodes CSANGITSGRLNGELFF.

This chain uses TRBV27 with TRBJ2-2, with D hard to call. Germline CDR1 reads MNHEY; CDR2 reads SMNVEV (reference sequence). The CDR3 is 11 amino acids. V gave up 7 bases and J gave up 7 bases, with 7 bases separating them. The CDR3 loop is CASMWVGELFF. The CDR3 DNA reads TGTGCCAGCATGTGGGTCGGGGAGCTGTTTTTT.

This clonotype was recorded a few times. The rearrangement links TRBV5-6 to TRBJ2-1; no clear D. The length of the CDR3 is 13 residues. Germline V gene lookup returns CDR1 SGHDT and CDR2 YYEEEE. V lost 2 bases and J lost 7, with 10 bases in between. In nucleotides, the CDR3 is TGTGCCAGCAGCTTAAGCCCACTGAATGAGCAGTTCTTC. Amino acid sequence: CASSLSPLNEQFF.

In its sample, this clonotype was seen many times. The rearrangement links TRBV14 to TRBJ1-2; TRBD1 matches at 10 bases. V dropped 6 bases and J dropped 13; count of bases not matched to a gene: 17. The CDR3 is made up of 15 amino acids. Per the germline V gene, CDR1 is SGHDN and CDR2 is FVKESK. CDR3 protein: CASSHGPPDRGSSTF. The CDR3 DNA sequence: TGTGCCAGCAGTCACGGACCCCCGGACAGGGGGAGTAGCACCTTC.

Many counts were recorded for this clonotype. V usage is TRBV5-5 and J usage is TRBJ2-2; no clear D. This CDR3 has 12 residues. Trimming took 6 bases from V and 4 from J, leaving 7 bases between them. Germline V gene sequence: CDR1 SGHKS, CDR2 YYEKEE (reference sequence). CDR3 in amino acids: CASKSRTGELFF. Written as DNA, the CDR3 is TGTGCCAGCAAGAGTCGCACCGGGGAGCTGTTTTTT.

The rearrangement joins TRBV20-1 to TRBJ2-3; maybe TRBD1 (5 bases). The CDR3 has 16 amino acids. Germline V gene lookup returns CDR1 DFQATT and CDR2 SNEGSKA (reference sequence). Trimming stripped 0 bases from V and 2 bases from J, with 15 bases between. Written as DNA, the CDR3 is TGCAGTGCTAGAGATCCTTGGGGCGTCTCCACAGATACGCAGTATTTT. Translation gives CSARDPWGVSTDTQYF.

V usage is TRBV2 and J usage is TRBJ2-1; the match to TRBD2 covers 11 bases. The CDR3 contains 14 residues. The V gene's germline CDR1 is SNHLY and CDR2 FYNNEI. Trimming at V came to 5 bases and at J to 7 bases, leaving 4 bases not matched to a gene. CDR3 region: CASSYTSGGNEQFF. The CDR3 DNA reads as TGTGCCAGCAGTTACACTAGCGGGGGAAATGAGCAGTTCTTC.

The CDR3 sequence: CASSYSKGRGESSYEQYF. The DNA for the CDR3 is TGTGCCAGCAGTTACTCGAAGGGTCGGGGGGAGAGTTCCTACGAGCAGTACTTC. The chain carries TRBV6-2 or TRBV6-3 and TRBJ2-7; 7 bases match TRBD2. The CDR3 has 18 amino acids. Germline CDR1 reads MNHEY; CDR2 reads SVGEGT. V shed 0 bases, J shed 1 base, and the junction held 12 bases outside the gene matches.